The present entry profiles one T cell receptor beta chain with its context. The sample comes from a study of blood T cell repertoires in COVID-19. Study-wide background: The United States, Italy and Spain supplied acute and convalescent COVID-19 samples.

Under the authors' procedure: Reference gene primer amplification gave estimated nucleated cell counts. TCRdb's copy holds only in-frame clones and misses some; the assay was immunoSEQ multiplex PCR. The V and J calls and clone size were taken over from that table, and D and trimming were inferred from the DNA. The data contain roughly 220,000 clones, about 88% of them singletons. Trimming removed 3 bases from V and 9 bases from J; junction bases left unmatched: 13. There are 18 residues in the CDR3. Germline V gives CDR1 LGHNA, CDR2 YSLEER. This TCR derives from a woman aged 30 to 39 who had recovered from COVID-19. The source material was PBMCs or T cells enriched from blood (not recorded which). V is TRBV4-3 and J is TRBJ2-1; TRBD2 aligns across 14 bases. The CDR3 protein is CASSQVGLAGGRWGEQFF. The CDR3 nucleotides are TGCGCCAGCAGCCAGGTTGGACTAGCGGGGGGTCGCTGGGGTGAGCAGTTCTTC.